This T cell receptor beta chain is from a study of read filtering for tumor transcriptome and immune sequencing. From about 0.4 ug of RNA, a library with molecular barcoded alpha/delta and beta/gamma adaptors was made. One entry per CDR3 protein results from TCRdb running MiXCR on the reads. The sample consists of under 60,000 distinct CDR3 sequences, roughly 20% of them appearing once. Remarks on this clonotype: Its antigen is currently unknown.

General study results and limits: Sorted CD138-negative bone marrow cells were not purified T cells.

The CDR3 spans 15 residues. CDR1 and CDR2 (germline): SGHDN, FVKESK. Trimming took 3 bases from V and 4 from J, leaving 15 bases between them. The sample consisted of a population of CD138-negative cells sorted from bone marrow. The V and J genes are TRBV14 and TRBJ1-1; D uncertain. The source is a donor at least 40 years old with multiple myeloma. The CDR3 DNA reads TGTGCCAGCAGCCACGTTGCCGGGTCCGGCACTGAAGCTTTCTTT. This translates into CASSHVAGSGTEAFF.